This T cell receptor (beta chain) was retrieved from a study of CD8+ T cells in alopecia areata. This clone was counted between two and nine times. Reverse transcribed after extraction, RNA yielded cDNA as the sequencing template. Produced via immunoSEQ multiplex PCR; TCRdb's table is partial and in-frame only. The data contain roughly 150,000 clones, around 47% of them singletons. Germline loops: CDR1 MNHEY, CDR2 SMNVEV (reference sequence). The V gene end was trimmed by 6 bases and the J gene end by 4 bases; junction bases not matched to a gene: 9. This CDR3 is built from 16 residues. The sequence came from a human donor with alopecia areata. The V gene is TRBV27, the J gene TRBJ2-6, with TRBD1 matching 7 bases. The material sequenced was CD4+ T cells sorted from blood. CDR3 sequence: CASSQDRVPGANVLTF. CDR3 in DNA: TGTGCCAGCAGCCAAGACAGGGTGCCCGGGGCCAACGTCCTGACTTTC.